These T cell receptor beta chains were read from a single sample in a study of PD-1 blockade in classical Hodgkin lymphoma. Here immunoSEQ multiplex PCR was the method, and the copy in TCRdb shows in-frame clones only, minus some. This sample has more than 90,000 clones, with roughly 89% found just once. The input for sequencing was peripheral blood mononuclear cells (PBMCs), taken before the second cycle of nivolumab. The source of these receptors is a human donor with classical Hodgkin lymphoma. The CDR3 runs from the conserved cysteine through the conserved F or W. Each record gives: D gene, J gene, V gene, clone size, CDR3 protein, CDR3 DNA. A D gene is named only where the DNA matches it firmly. For some rows the clone size is stated as once, few or many, or as a class when expanded; others skip it.

>NA|TRBJ2-1|TRBV6-4|NA
CASSKGFDVNEQFF
TGTGCCAGCAGCAAGGGTTTTGATGTGAATGAGCAGTTCTTC
>NA|TRBJ1-4|TRBV7-9|NA
CASNGVGSEEKLFF
TGTGCCAGCAACGGGGTCGGGAGTGAGGAAAAACTGTTTTTT
>NA|TRBJ2-7|TRBV7-9|NA
CASSRRVAGPYEQYF
TGTGCCAGCAGCCGCCGCGTGGCGGGGCCCTACGAGCAGTACTTC
>NA|TRBJ1-1|TRBV6-6|NA
CASSYGTGAFF
TGTGCCAGCAGTTATGGTACAGGGGCTTTCTTT
>NA|TRBJ2-1|TRBV9|NA
CASSVGPTGTPNNNEQFF
TGTGCCAGCAGCGTAGGGCCGACCGGGACCCCGAACAACAATGAGCAGTTCTTC
>NA|TRBJ1-2|TRBV15|NA
CATSRDLGDKGYTF
TGTGCCACCAGCAGGGATCTAGGGGACAAGGGCTACACCTTC
>NA|TRBJ2-7|TRBV5-1|NA
CASSSWTGSYEQYF
TGCGCCAGCAGCTCGTGGACGGGCTCCTACGAGCAGTACTTC
>NA|TRBJ1-5|TRBV6-5|once
CASSTKLGNQPQHF
TGTGCCAGCAGTACAAAATTGGGCAATCAGCCCCAGCATTTT
>NA|TRBJ2-7|TRBV25-1|few
CASLGGREQYF
TGTGCCAGCCTGGGGGGACGGGAGCAGTACTTC
>NA|TRBJ2-7|TRBV30|NA
CAWTGVYEQYF
TGTGCCTGGACGGGCGTCTACGAGCAGTACTTC
>NA|TRBJ2-5|TRBV5-1|NA
CASRPNAGRQETQYF
TGCGCCAGCAGACCGAACGCGGGGAGGCAAGAGACCCAGTACTTC
>NA|TRBJ1-2|TRBV7-6|NA
CASSSNPGPYYGYTF
TGTGCCAGCAGCTCCAACCCTGGGCCCTACTATGGCTACACCTTC
>TRBD1|TRBJ2-3|TRBV28|NA
CASSLGPGGYSSTDTQYF
TGTGCCAGCAGTTTAGGCCCAGGGGGATATTCTAGCACAGATACGCAGTATTTT
>NA|TRBJ1-1|TRBV7-9|NA
CASSFTQNTEAFF
TGTGCCAGCAGCTTTACACAGAACACTGAAGCTTTCTTT
>TRBD1|TRBJ1-1|TRBV6-5|NA
CASSQGGGGTEAFF
TGTGCCAGCAGCCAGGGGGGTGGGGGCACTGAAGCTTTCTTT
>NA|TRBJ2-3|TRBV7-8|NA
CASSATGYPSTDTQYF
TGTGCCAGCAGCGCAACCGGGTATCCTAGCACAGATACGCAGTATTTT
>NA|TRBJ1-1|TRBV30|NA
CACIQRVTEAFF
TGTGCCTGCATACAAAGGGTAACTGAAGCTTTCTTT